The sequence of this TCR beta chain was determined in a study of molecular identifiers for immune sequencing clone quantification. Libraries of naive CD8 T cells were made from approximately 20,000 to 1,000,000 sorted cells. They used 10%, 30% or 50% RNA. Sorting defined naive CD8 T cells as CD8+CD4-CCR7+CD45RA+. To note about this clonotype: Its cognate antigen is unknown. Given a much more abundant clone one base away, this may be a read error.

The CDR3 contains 17 residues. Germline loops: CDR1 SGHVS, CDR2 FQNEAQ. Listed TCR primers and previously described methods were used for bulk TCR libraries. TCRdb itself ran the PCR reads through MiXCR, one entry per CDR3 protein. The repertoire holds 460,000 or so distinct CDR3 sequences, with about 25% as singletons. Study-wide findings and caveats: Spiked Jurkat TCR RNA equivalent to one cell reportedly surfaced among about a million naive cells.

The sequenced sample consisted of naive CD8+ T cells from blood, with Jurkat cell RNA spiked in. Subset indicated: FACS-sorted CD8+CD4-CCR7+CD45RA+ naive T cells. The gene calls are TRBV7-8 and TRBJ2-4; 7 bases match TRBD2. The receptor was derived from a human donor in good health. Some libraries in this study had Jurkat cell RNA spiked in. CDR3 nucleotide sequence: TGTGCCAGCAGCCCCGGACTAGAGAAACTAGCCAAAAACATTCAGCACTTC. As protein: CASSPGLEKLAKNIQHF.